The entry below gives a single T cell receptor beta chain sequence along with its context. This entry belongs to a study of blood T cell repertoires in COVID-19. Study as a whole: Both acute and convalescent COVID-19 samples were obtained from the United States, Italy and Spain. From T cells, B-cell-depleted T cells, or PBMCs came the material, which was cDNA or gDNA.

The V gene's germline CDR1 is SGHRS and CDR2 YFSETQ. The CDR3 contains 15 residues. Trimming left V 3 bases short and J 0 bases short, with 9 bases between. In the source study's methods: Reference gene primer amplification gave estimated nucleated cell counts. The table came from immunoSEQ multiplex PCR; TCRdb's copy has only in-frame clones and leaves some out. V and J calls and clone size follow that table, whereas D and trimming were derived from the DNA. Of about 120,000 clones listed, about four fifths are singletons. The sequence was obtained from a man in his 70s with acute or convalescent COVID-19. The sample comprised peripheral blood. The rearrangement links TRBV5-1 to TRBJ2-2, with a weak D call TRBD2 (5 bases). This CDR3 reads CASSSGLANTGELFF. The CDR3 region has the DNA TGCGCCAGCAGCTCGGGGTTGGCGAACACCGGGGAGCTGTTTTTT.